The text below deals with one TCR beta chain. Its antigen is unknown. The read ends 3 residues before the CDR3 terminus; that terminus is restored from the germline J gene. These data come from a study of Tregs in tolerant kidney transplant recipients. Findings and caveats of the study: Antigen-driven expansion was suggested because donor-specific Tregs expanded more than all Tregs in tolerant patients.

The CDR3 contains 14 residues. Germline assignment: CDR1 DFQATT and CDR2 SNEGSKA (reference sequence). Trimming took 6 bases from V and 4 from J; bases not matched to a gene: 7. Recipients received nonmyeloablative bone marrow transplants from related graft donors, with transient mixed chimerism. CD4+CD25+CD127- Tregs, CD4+CD25- non-Tregs, CD4 and CD8 cells were sorted. Measured with immunoSEQ multiplex PCR; TCRdb has only the in-frame clones, and not every one. This repertoire includes about 31,000 clones. The material sequenced was CD4+ T cells from blood (PBMCs), taken 24 months after the transplant. The TCR originated in a human patient who received a combined kidney and bone marrow transplant. These T cells may partly come from the graft donor. V gene TRBV20-1 combines with J gene TRBJ1-4, with 8 bases that match TRBD1. CDR3 DNA, as far as it was read: TGCAGTGCCGGGGGACAGGAGGGTAATGAAAAA. Its protein is CSAGGQEGNEK. The CDR3 in its entirety is CSAGGQEGNEKLFF.